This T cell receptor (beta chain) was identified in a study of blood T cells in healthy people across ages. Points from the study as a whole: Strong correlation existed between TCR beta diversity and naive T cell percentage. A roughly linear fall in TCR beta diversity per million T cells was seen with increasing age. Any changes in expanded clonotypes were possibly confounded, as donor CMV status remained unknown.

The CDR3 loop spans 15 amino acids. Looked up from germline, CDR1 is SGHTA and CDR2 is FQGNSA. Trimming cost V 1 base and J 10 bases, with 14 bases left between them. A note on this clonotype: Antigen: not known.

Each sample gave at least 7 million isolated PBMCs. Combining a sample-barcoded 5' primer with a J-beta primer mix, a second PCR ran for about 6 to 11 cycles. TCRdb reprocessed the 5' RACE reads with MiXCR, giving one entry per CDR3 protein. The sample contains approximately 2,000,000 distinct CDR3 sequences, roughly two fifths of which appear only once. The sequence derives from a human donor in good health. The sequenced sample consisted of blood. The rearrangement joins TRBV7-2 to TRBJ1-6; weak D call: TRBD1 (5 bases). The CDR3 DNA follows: TGTGCCAGCAGCTTAGAAGCGGGGGGTTGGTCACCCCTCCACTTT. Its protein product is CASSLEAGGWSPLHF.